The clone carrying this T cell receptor beta chain was seen more than once but under ten times. The target antigen is unknown. The assay was immunoSEQ multiplex PCR, and TCRdb's table has in-frame clones only and misses some. The sample consists of 2 million to 2.5 million clones, approximately 93% of them appearing once. Trimming took 4 bases from V and 4 from J; bases not matched to a gene: 4. This CDR3 contains 14 residues. Per germline, CDR1 SGHAT and CDR2 FQNNGV. These data are taken from a study of shared clonotypes between healthy human individuals. Study conclusions and caveats: Rarefaction demonstrated incomplete sorted-subset sequencing despite large depth.

What was sequenced was naive CD4+ T cells from PBMCs. The subset denotes: CD45RA+ positively selected. This clonotype was sampled from a man aged 18 to 35 in good health. Some clones in this sample may be carry-over from other donors' samples. V gene TRBV11-2 combines with J gene TRBJ1-5, with 7 bases identical to TRBD1. CDR3 sequence (DNA): TGTGCCAGCAGCTCAGGACAGGCTAATCAGCCCCAGCATTTT. It encodes CASSSGQANQPQHF. Combining the CDR3 with reference TRBV11-2 and TRBJ1-5 gives the whole variable domain EAGVAQSPRYKIIEKRQSVAFWCNPISGHATLYWYQQILGQGPKLLIQFQNNGVVDDSQLPKDRFSAERLKGVDSTLKIQPAKLEDSAVYLCASSSGQANQPQHFGDGTRLSIL.